The 23 T cell receptor beta chains given below trace back to one sample, sequenced in a study of control samples from healthy donors and cancer patients. The data were produced by immunoSEQ multiplex PCR, yet TCRdb's version contains in-frame clones alone and is incomplete. The sample yields around 250,000 clones, over 70% seen once. Sample: PBMCs. The source is a woman aged 55-75 years with lung cancer.

The rearrangement uses TRBV4-1 and TRBJ1-5; D not resolved. The CDR3 runs 14 residues. The germline CDR1 and CDR2 sequences are MGHRA and YSYEKL. Trimming took off 5 bases at V and 4 bases at J, with 12 bases between the two ends. The CDR3: CASSVEEGNQPQHF. As DNA, the CDR3 is TGCGCCAGCAGCGTGGAGGAGGGAAATCAGCCCCAGCATTTT.

This chain connects TRBV10-3 to TRBJ2-3, with D unresolved. V was clipped by 3 bases and J by 4 bases, with 8 bases between them. There are 13 residues in the CDR3. Looked up from germline, CDR1 is ENHRY and CDR2 is SYGVKD. In DNA, the CDR3 is TGTGCCATCAGTGATGGCTATTCAGATACGCAGTATTTT. It translates to CAISDGYSDTQYF.

This sequence joins TRBV27 and TRBJ2-5; possible D gene TRBD2, 5 bases. The CDR3 contains 15 residues. V shed 2 bases and J shed 5 bases, with 15 bases lying between them. Germline V gene lookup returns CDR1 MNHEY and CDR2 SMNVEV (reference sequence). The CDR3 here is CASSLTRSGDETQYF. In DNA form, the CDR3 reads TGTGCCAGCAGTTTAACTAGGAGCGGCGATGAGACCCAGTACTTC.

This clone was recorded only once. The chain recombines TRBV11-2 with TRBJ2-1, with 13 bases that match TRBD2. V shed 5 bases, J shed 1 base, and the junction held 11 bases outside the gene matches. CDR3 size: 19 residues. In germline, CDR1 is SGHAT, CDR2 FQNNGV. CDR3 region: CASSNLGLAGVGSYNEQFF. The CDR3 DNA reads as TGTGCCAGCAGCAACCTTGGACTAGCGGGAGTAGGGTCCTACAATGAGCAGTTCTTC.

With respect to this clone: This sample includes further DNA sequences coding for the same CDR3. The chain couples TRBV3-1 (or the pseudogene TRBV3-2) to TRBJ1-1; no clear D gene. The CDR3 loop spans 14 amino acids. Germline V gene sequence: CDR1 LGHDT, CDR2 YNNKEL (reference sequence). V dropped 3 bases and J dropped 2 bases, with 10 bases sitting between them. The CDR3 here is CASSQGWDNTEAFF. CDR3 nucleotide sequence: TGTGCCAGCAGCCAGGGGTGGGATAACACTGAAGCTTTCTTT.

V and J are TRBV10-3 and TRBJ1-2; D perhaps matches TRBD1 (6 bases). Trimming pared 4 bases from V and 8 bases from J, leaving 14 bases between. The CDR3 has 13 amino acids. The germline V gene has CDR1 ENHRY and CDR2 SYGVKD. The CDR3, as DNA: TGTGCCATCAGTGGATTACAGGGAGGAGGCTACACCTTC. Amino acid sequence: CAISGLQGGGYTF.

This rearrangement joins TRBV5-1 to TRBJ1-1; no firm D call. Trimming pared 2 bases from V and 4 bases from J, leaving 15 bases between. Germline V gene sequence: CDR1 SGHRS, CDR2 YFSETQ. CDR3 length equals 15 residues. CDR3 nucleotides: TGCGCCAGCAGCTTAAGCGGAGCGGGGATCACTGAAGCTTTCTTT. Amino acids: CASSLSGAGITEAFF.

The V call is TRBV30, the J call TRBJ1-3; 8 nucleotides agree with TRBD1. Germline CDR1 reads GTSNPN; CDR2 reads SVGIG (reference sequence). V was pared by 3 bases and J by 8 bases, with 15 bases of the junction left unmatched. This CDR3 spans 16 amino acids. CDR3 sequence: CAWRSQGASTWDTIYF. For the CDR3, the DNA is TGTGCCTGGAGGAGTCAGGGGGCTAGCACTTGGGACACCATATATTTT.

This chain joins TRBV15 and TRBJ1-2; D unclear. V was cut by 0 bases and J by 4 bases, with 12 bases left in between. The CDR3 sequence is 15 residues long. Germline V lookup: CDR1 LNHNV, CDR2 YYDKDF (reference sequence). The CDR3 region is CATSRDNTPAYGYTF. In nucleotides, the CDR3 is TGTGCCACCAGCAGAGATAATACCCCAGCCTATGGCTACACCTTC.

V usage is TRBV19 and J usage is TRBJ1-1, with D perhaps TRBD1 (5 bases). The CDR3 spans 13 residues. Trimming shortened V by 3 bases and J by 1 base, and 6 bases separated the two germline ends. CDR1 and CDR2 (germline): LNHDA, SQIVND (reference sequence). The CDR3 loop reads CASSIGGNTEAFF. DNA of the CDR3: TGTGCCAGTAGTATCGGGGGGAACACTGAAGCTTTCTTT.

This chain connects TRBV18 to TRBJ1-6, with D maybe TRBD1 (5 bases). Germline assignment: CDR1 KGHSH and CDR2 LQKENI. V was pared by 2 bases and J by 6 bases, with 11 bases between. The CDR3 has 15 residues. CDR3 coding DNA: TGTGCCAGCTCACCAAAACAGGCTCTTAATTCACCCCTCCACTTT. It is translated as CASSPKQALNSPLHF.

This chain's CDR3 is CASSPRAGGLGDTQYF. CDR3 nucleotides: TGTGCCAGCAGCCCTAGAGCGGGGGGCTTAGGAGATACGCAGTATTTT. This rearrangement joins TRBV7-3 to TRBJ2-3, with 9 bases aligning to TRBD2. After removal of 5 bases from V and 5 bases from J, the junction contained 11 bases not matched to a gene. Germline CDR1 reads SGHTA; CDR2 reads FQGTGA. CDR3 size: 16 residues.

The gene calls are TRBV4-1 and TRBJ2-7; D remains ambiguous. CDR3 length: 16 amino acids. Trimming took off 3 bases at V and 2 bases at J, with 17 bases between the two ends. The germline CDR1 and CDR2 sequences are MGHRA and YSYEKL. The CDR3 DNA is TGCGCCAGCAGCCAGCGAACTACTTCTCCCACCTACGAGCAGTACTTC. Encoded protein: CASSQRTTSPTYEQYF.

V usage is TRBV19 and J usage is TRBJ1-3; possibly TRBD1 for D (6 bases). The V gene's germline CDR1 is LNHDA and CDR2 SQIVND (reference sequence). V lost 9 bases to trimming and J lost 4 bases, with 22 bases between them. The CDR3 is made up of 16 amino acids. CDR3 loop: CASDSTRFRGGNTIYF. The DNA of the CDR3 is TGTGCCAGCGACTCCACGAGGTTCAGGGGAGGAAACACCATATATTTT.

The chain recombines TRBV6-5 with TRBJ2-7; D call uncertain. CDR1 is MNHEY and CDR2 is SVGAGI in the germline V gene. The CDR3 extends over 13 amino acids. Trimming removed 0 bases from V and 4 bases from J, with 7 bases in between. The CDR3 nucleotides are TGTGCCAGCAGTTACTCGGAGAAGTACGAGCAGTACTTC. Protein: CASSYSEKYEQYF.

This clone came up a few times. The rearrangement joins TRBV10-3 to TRBJ1-2, with D unclear. Trimming left V 6 bases short and J 3 bases short, with 8 bases between. This CDR3 contains 12 residues. Per the germline V gene, CDR1 is ENHRY and CDR2 is SYGVKD. The CDR3 region is CAIRMTDYGYTF. The CDR3 DNA sequence: TGTGCCATCAGAATGACGGACTATGGCTACACCTTC.

The rearrangement links TRBV19 to TRBJ1-5; the D gene is possibly TRBD1 (6 bases). Germline V lookup: CDR1 LNHDA, CDR2 SQIVND (reference sequence). This CDR3 has 16 amino acids. V was shortened by 7 bases and J by 6 bases, with 22 bases between the two germline ends. CDR3 region: CASMGARKTDAQPQHF. The CDR3 DNA follows: TGTGCCAGTATGGGGGCTCGGAAGACCGACGCTCAGCCCCAGCATTTT.

Only a few counts were recorded for this clone. The rearrangement links TRBV2 to TRBJ1-2; D is unclear. The ends were cut back, 2 bases at V and 4 bases at J, with 17 bases in the middle. This CDR3 spans 16 amino acids. Germline V CDR1 and CDR2: SNHLY, FYNNEI. The DNA of the CDR3 is TGTGCCAGCAGTGAATTGGCGTACAGCGCGGCCTATGGCTACACCTTC. Encoded protein: CASSELAYSAAYGYTF.

As concerns this clone: This sample includes further DNA sequences coding for the same CDR3. The chain is built from TRBV19 and TRBJ1-3; a possible D gene is TRBD1 (5 bases). V was shortened by 7 bases and J by 1 base, with 11 bases between the two germline ends. The CDR3 length is 14 residues. Germline V gene sequence: CDR1 LNHDA, CDR2 SQIVND (reference sequence). CDR3 bases: TGTGCCAGTACCCGCGGGGGTTCTGGAAACACCATATATTTT. As protein: CASTRGGSGNTIYF.

The CDR3 bases are TGCGCCAGCAGCTCCGCTAGCGGCTCCTACAATGAGCAGTTCTTC. The encoded protein is CASSSASGSYNEQFF. The chain carries TRBV5-1 and TRBJ2-1; 7 nucleotides agree with TRBD2. J gave up 0 bases and V 3 bases, and 3 bases lay outside the gene matches. The CDR3 loop spans 15 amino acids. The V gene's germline CDR1 is SGHRS and CDR2 YFSETQ.

Of note for this clone: At the DNA level, this CDR3 is encoded by other sequences in the same sample as well. This sequence joins TRBV6-5 and TRBJ2-7; 9 nucleotides match TRBD1. CDR1 and CDR2 (germline): MNHEY, SVGAGI. The CDR3 runs 14 residues. V lost 6 bases, J lost 3 bases, and 6 bases stayed unmatched. The CDR3 protein is CASRTGTGIYEQYF. CDR3 DNA: TGTGCCAGCAGGACCGGGACAGGGATCTACGAGCAGTACTTC.

The rearrangement uses TRBV6-1 and TRBJ2-1; possibly TRBD1 for D (6 bases). V was clipped by 3 bases and J by 1 base, with 10 bases between them. Germline values: CDR1 MNHNS, CDR2 SASEGT. This CDR3 has 15 residues. CDR3 loop: CASSDGTSSYNEQFF. CDR3 nucleotide sequence: TGTGCCAGCAGTGATGGGACATCTTCCTACAATGAGCAGTTCTTC.

The V call is TRBV3-1 (or the pseudogene TRBV3-2), the J call TRBJ2-3, with TRBD2 matching 9 bases. The germline gives CDR1 LGHDT, CDR2 YNNKEL (reference sequence). The trim removed 4 bases at V and 4 bases at J, leaving 3 bases unmatched. The CDR3 covers 14 residues. The CDR3 DNA follows: TGTGCCAGCAGCCGGGGACTAGCTGCAGATACGCAGTATTTT. Its translation is CASSRGLAADTQYF.